What follows describes a single TCR beta chain. What it binds is unknown. The Oncomine TCR Beta short-read assay was applied to DNA of cultured CD4+ T cells. In this case, cultured CD4+ T cells provided the extracted genomic DNA. Each CDR3 protein is one row after TCRdb ran MiXCR on the PCR reads. The profile shows about 13,000 distinct CDR3 sequences, roughly 80% of them singletons. The data derive from a study of vaccination and CD4 T cells after COVID-19. The treatment was: roughly 11-day PBMC culture with coronavirus spike peptide pools or control peptides (ViraFEST assay). With fresh IL-2 medium, half the medium was replaced on days 3 and 7. The clonotype was recovered from a human donor who received a COVID-19 vaccine. This material consisted of CD4+ T cells from blood, cultured in vitro, taken after SARS-CoV-2 vaccination.

The CDR3 coding sequence is TGTGCCAGCAGCGCTCGTGACAGGGGGAACTATGGCTACACCTTC. Its translation is CASSARDRGNYGYTF. The chain combines TRBV11-2 with TRBJ1-2, with 9 nucleotides matching TRBD1. The CDR3 has 15 residues. V gave up 5 bases and J gave up 2 bases; unmatched junction bases: 6. Germline values: CDR1 SGHAT, CDR2 FQNNGV.